Below are 25 T cell receptor beta chains sequenced from a single sample in a study of OX40 agonist ivuxolimab in advanced cancers. Measured with immunoSEQ multiplex PCR; TCRdb has only the in-frame clones, and not every one. The profile shows about 24,000 clones, around 80% of them singletons. Source: CD4+ or CD8+ T cells sorted from blood, taken in a trial of the OX40 agonist ivuxolimab. The receptors here all came from an adult with an advanced solid tumor such as melanoma, head and neck, liver or kidney cancer.

The V gene is TRBV9, the J gene TRBJ2-7; 7 bases are a match to TRBD2. The V segment lost 7 bases and the J segment 2 bases; nucleotides outside the gene matches: 9. This CDR3 region has 14 residues. Per germline, CDR1 SGDLS and CDR2 YYNGEE. As DNA, the CDR3 is TGTGCCAGCGCGGCGGCTAGCGGCACCTACGAGCAGTACTTC. It specifies CASAAASGTYEQYF.

CDR3 in DNA: TGCGCCAGCAGCTTGCACGGGACACTCCCCTACGAGCAGTACTTC. It specifies CASSLHGTLPYEQYF. J is TRBJ2-5 and V is TRBV5-1, with D perhaps TRBD1 (6 bases). The J call may be mistaken, given a closer DNA end match to TRBJ2-7. From germline, CDR1 is SGHRS and CDR2 YFSETQ. The CDR3 is 15 amino acids.

The V and J genes are TRBV7-9 and TRBJ2-7; D ambiguous. The CDR3 extends over 13 amino acids. From germline, CDR1 is SEHNR and CDR2 FQNEAQ (reference sequence). Trimming cost V 1 base and J 7 bases, with 11 bases left between them. This CDR3 is CASSLGPFGEQYF. The CDR3 DNA sequence: TGTGCCAGCAGCTTAGGGCCTTTTGGGGAGCAGTACTTC.

The chain recombines TRBV6-5 with TRBJ2-3; D gene ambiguous. V lost 4 bases and J 0 bases, leaving 14 bases between the germline ends. In germline, CDR1 is MNHEY, CDR2 SVGAGI. This CDR3 contains 16 residues. In nucleotides, the CDR3 is TGTGCCAGCAGTTGGATCTTGACGTGGAGCACAGATACGCAGTATTTT. Protein: CASSWILTWSTDTQYF.

This chain links TRBV19 with TRBJ1-1; a weak D match, TRBD1 (5 bases). The length of the CDR3 is 15 residues. The germline CDR1 and CDR2 sequences are LNHDA and SQIVND (reference sequence). The V end lost 3 bases, the J end lost 1 base, and 12 bases lay between the germline ends. CDR3 sequence: CASSIWAGWNTEAFF. CDR3 DNA sequence: TGTGCCAGTAGTATTTGGGCAGGGTGGAACACTGAAGCTTTCTTT.

This clone came up a few times. The genes are TRBV5-1 and TRBJ2-7; 7 nucleotides align to TRBD2. V lost 0 bases to trimming and J lost 3 bases; unmatched junction nucleotides: 9. Germline V gives CDR1 SGHRS, CDR2 YFSETQ. This CDR3 is 16 amino acids long. The CDR3 reads CASSLAGGSVLYEQYF. CDR3 nucleotide sequence: TGCGCCAGCAGCTTGGCGGGCGGGAGTGTCCTCTACGAGCAGTACTTC.

The chain combines TRBV7-9 with TRBJ2-1; D is ambiguous. V lost 2 bases, J lost 0 bases, and 17 bases lay in between. This CDR3 contains 18 residues. Germline CDR1 and CDR2: SEHNR and FQNEAQ (reference sequence). CDR3 in DNA: TGTGCCAGCAGCTTACCCAGCGCCAGCTCAAGCTCCTACAATGAGCAGTTCTTC. Protein sequence: CASSLPSASSSSYNEQFF.

The chain's CDR3 is CASSSTPRPGPNEQFF. Written as DNA, the CDR3 is TGTGCCAGTAGTTCCACCCCCCGTCCAGGGCCCAATGAGCAGTTCTTC. This sequence joins TRBV19 and TRBJ2-1; a weak D match, TRBD1 (5 bases). V lost 5 bases to trimming and J lost 6 bases, with 20 bases between them. CDR3 size: 16 residues. In germline, CDR1 is LNHDA, CDR2 SQIVND (reference sequence).

This clone came up once. The chain combines TRBV27 with TRBJ2-5; D uncertain. Germline V gene lookup returns CDR1 MNHEY and CDR2 SMNVEV (reference sequence). The CDR3 is 14 residues long. V lost 5 bases and J 2 bases, leaving 12 bases between the germline ends. CDR3 sequence (DNA): TGTGCCAGCAGTGCAGAATACCTTCAAGAGACCCAGTACTTC. It is translated as CASSAEYLQETQYF.

This chain connects TRBV7-9 to TRBJ2-1; perhaps TRBD1 as D (5 bases). The germline V gene encodes CDR1 SEHNR and CDR2 FQNEAQ (reference sequence). This CDR3 is 12 amino acids long. Deletions cut 5 bases from V and 7 bases from J, with 9 bases between. The CDR3 DNA follows: TGTGCCAGCAGCCTGGACATTAATGAGCAGTTCTTC. It translates to CASSLDINEQFF.

The chain links TRBV5-5 to TRBJ2-1; D is perhaps TRBD1 or TRBD2 (5 bases each). Germline CDR1 SGHKS, CDR2 YYEKEE (reference sequence). Trimming took 3 bases from V and 4 from J, leaving 29 bases between them. This CDR3 region has 20 residues. The chain's CDR3 is CASSSSPLGIGPAGYNEQFF. The CDR3 nucleotides are TGTGCCAGCAGCTCCTCCCCACTAGGCATAGGCCCGGCAGGGTACAATGAGCAGTTCTTC.

By its share, this clone is medium-sized (0.01 to 0.1%). The chain carries TRBV5-8 and TRBJ1-2, with unresolved D. V lost 1 base and J 8 bases, leaving 24 bases between the germline ends. The CDR3 extends over 17 amino acids. Germline V gene data show CDR1 as SGHTS and CDR2 as YDEGEE. The CDR3 DNA is TGTGCCAGCAGCTTGTGGCGGCAGCTGTATACGTTTTGGGGCTACACCTTC. As protein: CASSLWRQLYTFWGYTF.

V usage is TRBV6-4 and J usage is TRBJ1-1; D remains ambiguous. The V end was cut by 3 bases, the J end by 3 bases, with 11 bases between. Germline V CDR1 and CDR2: MRHNA, SNTAGT. The CDR3 extends over 14 amino acids. The DNA of the CDR3 is TGTGCCAGCAGTGAGAGGGCGGAGGACACTGAAGCTTTCTTT. Residues: CASSERAEDTEAFF.

The rearrangement uses TRBV28 and TRBJ1-2; 8 positions agree with TRBD1. In germline, CDR1 is MDHEN, CDR2 SYDVKM. The CDR3 contains 13 residues. Unmatched junction bases numbered 3, after V lost 5 bases and J lost 4 bases. The CDR3 coding sequence is TGTGCCAGCAGTCCCACAGGGGGCTATGGCTACACCTTC. Translating gives CASSPTGGYGYTF.

The CDR3 reads CASTVAGVGYNEQFF. The CDR3 DNA reads as TGCGCCAGCACCGTAGCGGGAGTGGGCTACAATGAGCAGTTCTTC. This chain links TRBV4-1 with TRBJ2-1; TRBD2 matches at 9 bases. The germline gives CDR1 MGHRA, CDR2 YSYEKL. The V and J ends lost 7 bases and 3 bases, in that order; junction bases with no gene match: 7. The CDR3 loop spans 15 amino acids.

The chain combines TRBV19 with TRBJ1-6; D is uncertain. Germline CDR1 LNHDA, CDR2 SQIVND (reference sequence). The CDR3 runs to 14 residues. The V and J ends lost 3 bases and 9 bases respectively, with 12 bases between them. CDR3 nucleotides: TGTGCCAGTAGTATCGAGACCGGCGGTTCACCCCTCCACTTT. The encoded protein is CASSIETGGSPLHF.

The chain uses TRBV6-1 and TRBJ2-1, with D perhaps being TRBD1 or TRBD2 (5 bases each). From germline, CDR1 is MNHNS and CDR2 SASEGT. The CDR3 loop spans 13 amino acids. Trimming cost V 11 bases and J 3 bases, with 14 bases left between them. The CDR3 reads CALRGRGYNEQFF. Here the CDR3 DNA reads TGTGCCTTGAGGGGTAGAGGCTACAATGAGCAGTTCTTC.

This rearrangement joins TRBV7-3 to TRBJ2-2, with D hard to call. V was cut by 4 bases and J by 6 bases, with 9 bases left in between. The CDR3 totals 13 residues. Germline CDR1 is SGHTA and CDR2 is FQGTGA. This CDR3 reads CASSSPYSGELFF. The CDR3 DNA is TGTGCCAGCAGCTCCCCTTATTCCGGGGAGCTGTTTTTT.

This clone was seen just once. The J gene is TRBJ2-1, the V gene TRBV4-1; the D call may be TRBD1 or TRBD2 (5 bases each). CDR1 MGHRA and CDR2 YSYEKL come from the germline V gene. V lost 6 bases to trimming and J lost 5 bases, with 8 bases between them. The CDR3 has 12 residues. The CDR3 protein is CASSRDHNEQFF. The CDR3, as DNA: TGCGCCAGCAGTAGGGACCACAATGAGCAGTTCTTC.

This clone was observed a single time. V and J are TRBV30 and TRBJ2-1; no reliable D call. Deletions cut 1 base from V and 0 bases from J, with 7 bases between. Looked up from germline, CDR1 is GTSNPN and CDR2 is SVGIG (reference sequence). The CDR3 extends over 14 amino acids. The CDR3 DNA follows: TGTGCCTGGAGTGGGGCGCTCTCCTACAATGAGCAGTTCTTC. Translating gives CAWSGALSYNEQFF.

The gene calls are TRBV30 and TRBJ1-2; D not certain. CDR1 GTSNPN and CDR2 SVGIG come from the germline V gene (reference sequence). The CDR3 has 15 amino acids. V was pared by 4 bases and J by 3 bases, with 18 bases between. The CDR3 here is CAWISTPGSHYGYTF. CDR3 coding DNA: TGTGCCTGGATTTCTACGCCGGGATCACACTATGGCTACACCTTC.

The genes are TRBV19 and TRBJ2-3; 14 positions agree with TRBD2. The germline V gene has CDR1 LNHDA and CDR2 SQIVND (reference sequence). The V segment lost 5 bases and the J segment 6 bases; nucleotides outside the gene matches: 4. The CDR3 length is 15 residues. The CDR3: CASSPGTSGSDTQYF. The CDR3, as DNA: TGTGCCAGTAGTCCCGGGACTAGCGGGAGTGATACGCAGTATTTT.

V gene TRBV15 combines with J gene TRBJ1-5; D is unclear. The CDR3 has 17 amino acids. Germline V lookup: CDR1 LNHNV, CDR2 YYDKDF (reference sequence). The V end lost 0 bases, the J end lost 2 bases, and 14 bases lay between the germline ends. CDR3 in amino acids: CATSRDYAGEGNQPQHF. CDR3 nucleotide sequence: TGTGCCACCAGCAGAGATTATGCCGGGGAAGGCAATCAGCCCCAGCATTTT. The variable domain in full, with the rest retrieved from reference TRBV15 and TRBJ1-5, is DAMVIQNPRYQVTQFGKPVTLSCSQTLNHNVMYWYQQKSSQAPKLLFHYYDKDFNNEADTPDNFQSRRPNTSFCFLDIRSPGLGDTAMYLCATSRDYAGEGNQPQHFGDGTRLSIL.

This chain joins TRBV5-1 and TRBJ1-5; D gene ambiguous. This CDR3 is built from 18 residues. V was cut by 1 base and J by 2 bases, with 19 bases left in between. Germline assignment: CDR1 SGHRS and CDR2 YFSETQ. CDR3 loop: CASSLFSSEDGRNQPQHF. The CDR3 DNA reads as TGCGCCAGCAGCTTGTTCTCTTCCGAGGACGGCCGCAATCAGCCCCAGCATTTT.

V usage is TRBV11-2 and J usage is TRBJ1-1; tentative D call: TRBD1 (5 bases). V was trimmed by 0 bases and J by 5 bases, leaving 10 bases between them. The CDR3 extends over 14 amino acids. Germline V gene sequence: CDR1 SGHAT, CDR2 FQNNGV. This CDR3 is CASSLDPTVTEAFF. CDR3 nucleotide sequence: TGTGCCAGCAGCTTAGACCCGACAGTTACTGAAGCTTTCTTT.